Here is one T cell receptor beta chain with its context. The table came from immunoSEQ multiplex PCR; TCRdb's copy has only in-frame clones and leaves some out. The sample shows about 210,000 clones, 85% to 90% of them seen only once. The data belong to a study of blood T cell repertoires in COVID-19. Across 20 to 25 US areas, participants ranged in age from about 18 to 90 years. The receptor's source is a man aged 30-40 years who had recovered from COVID-19. Sequenced: PBMCs or T cells enriched from blood (not recorded which).

CDR3 sequence: CASSPRQRGGLRGAMQETQYF. The CDR3 DNA is TGTGCCAGCAGTCCCCGACAGCGGGGGGGCCTGAGAGGGGCCATGCAAGAGACCCAGTACTTC. The V and J genes are TRBV6-6 and TRBJ2-5; 10 positions agree with TRBD2. CDR1 and CDR2 (germline): MNHNY, SVGAGI (reference sequence). The CDR3 totals 21 residues. V trimming: 5 bases; J trimming: 2 bases; junction bases outside the gene matches: 23.